These 27 T cell receptor beta chains share one sample of origin, sequenced in a study of cytotoxic CD8 clonotypes in ibrutinib-treated CLL. TCRdb's table, derived via immunoSEQ multiplex PCR, lists solely in-frame clones and lacks some. The sample lists just under 70,000 clones; about 64% were seen once. This sample comprised PBMCs, obtained after 12 months of ibrutinib treatment. Receptors were obtained from a human donor with chronic lymphocytic leukemia.

The genes are TRBV18 and TRBJ2-2; 9 nucleotides line up with TRBD1. CDR1 is KGHSH, CDR2 LQKENI, per germline. The CDR3 is 15 residues long. The V segment lost 5 bases and the J segment 3 bases; nucleotides outside the gene matches: 4. Here the CDR3 reads CASSATGGDTGELFF. For the CDR3, the DNA is TGTGCCAGCTCAGCCACAGGGGGCGACACCGGGGAGCTGTTTTTT.

J is TRBJ2-1 and V is TRBV6-5; maybe TRBD2 (6 bases). Germline CDR1 MNHEY, CDR2 SVGAGI. Trimming left V 8 bases short and J 4 bases short, with 12 bases between. The CDR3 consists of 13 residues. The CDR3 loop is CASQAGGYNEQFF. The CDR3, as DNA: TGTGCCAGCCAGGCCGGGGGTTACAATGAGCAGTTCTTC.

This sequence joins TRBV6-6 and TRBJ1-4, with TRBD1 as a possible D gene (5 bases). This CDR3 is built from 14 residues. Looked up from germline, CDR1 is MNHNY and CDR2 is SVGAGI (reference sequence). Trimming took off 5 bases at V and 6 bases at J, with 13 bases between the two ends. The CDR3 nucleotides are TGTGCCAGCAGTAAAGACGGGGGTTATGAAAAACTGTTTTTT. Translation gives CASSKDGGYEKLFF.

V usage is TRBV5-1 and J usage is TRBJ1-4; D might be TRBD1 (5 bases). Trimming shortened V by 1 base and J by 6 bases, and 13 bases separated the two germline ends. Per germline, CDR1 SGHRS and CDR2 YFSETQ. The CDR3 has 15 residues. In DNA, the CDR3 is TGCGCCAGCAGCTTGATACCGGGGGAGGATGAAAAACTGTTTTTT. Protein sequence: CASSLIPGEDEKLFF.

J is TRBJ2-2 and V is TRBV4-1, with TRBD1 matching 10 bases. Unmatched junction bases numbered 11, after V lost 3 bases and J lost 7 bases. Germline CDR1 and CDR2: MGHRA and YSYEKL. The CDR3 sequence is 17 residues long. The CDR3 nucleotides read TGCGCCAGCAGCCACGCAAGAAGACAGGGGGCTGGCGGGGAGCTGTTTTTT. It yields the protein CASSHARRQGAGGELFF.

The sample holds a few counts of this clone. This rearrangement joins TRBV7-2 to TRBJ1-1, with 9 bases aligning to TRBD1. CDR3 length: 16 amino acids. Looked up from germline, CDR1 is SGHTA and CDR2 is FQGNSA. With 3 bases clipped from V and 4 bases from J, the junction kept 9 bases outside the gene matches. The CDR3 sequence is CASSFRQGGWGTEAFF. CDR3 DNA sequence: TGTGCCAGCAGCTTCCGACAGGGGGGGTGGGGCACTGAAGCTTTCTTT.

V and J are TRBV6-1 and TRBJ1-1; D gene unclear. This CDR3 has 14 amino acids. Per germline, CDR1 MNHNS and CDR2 SASEGT. The V and J ends lost 6 bases and 5 bases respectively, with 16 bases between them. CDR3 amino acids: CASSHDPGGTEAFF. The CDR3 DNA reads TGTGCCAGCAGCCACGATCCGGGCGGGACTGAAGCTTTCTTT.

This clone showed up just once. The J gene is TRBJ2-5, the V gene TRBV29-1; the D gene is possibly TRBD2 (5 bases). Trimming removed 3 bases from V and 3 bases from J, with 11 bases in between. This CDR3 is built from 13 residues. CDR1 is SQVTM and CDR2 is ANQGSEA in the germline V gene. The CDR3 nucleotides read TGCAGCGTTGAGTACGGAGGAAAAGAGACCCAGTACTTC. Amino acid sequence: CSVEYGGKETQYF. The complete variable domain, with remaining parts taken from reference TRBV29-1 and TRBJ2-5, reads SAVISQKPSRDICQRGTSLTIQCQVDSQVTMMFWYRQQPGQSLTLIATANQGSEATYESGFVIDKFPISRPNLTFSTLTVSNMSPEDSSIYLCSVEYGGKETQYFGPGTRLLVL.

This clone was counted a few times. This chain uses TRBV19 with TRBJ2-3; 8 bases match TRBD1. Germline V lookup: CDR1 LNHDA, CDR2 SQIVND (reference sequence). The CDR3 sequence is 14 residues long. V shed 4 bases and J 2 bases; nucleotides not matched to a gene: 2. CDR3 protein: CASSRTGNTDTQYF. The DNA for the CDR3 is TGTGCCAGTAGTAGGACAGGGAACACAGATACGCAGTATTTT.

The chain links TRBV19 to TRBJ1-3; D may be TRBD1 (6 bases). This CDR3 region has 15 residues. CDR1 and CDR2 (germline): LNHDA, SQIVND (reference sequence). With 3 bases removed from V and 2 bases from J, the gap between germline ends came to 11 bases. The CDR3 DNA sequence: TGTGCCAGTAGTATCCTCCACAGGGCTGGAAACACCATATATTTT. Translated, it gives CASSILHRAGNTIYF.

The chain carries TRBV27 and TRBJ1-1; 10 nucleotides match TRBD1. With V trimmed by 5 bases and J by 3 bases, 9 bases remained unmatched. The CDR3 runs to 16 residues. In germline, CDR1 is MNHEY, CDR2 SMNVEV (reference sequence). CDR3 bases: TGTGCCAGCAGTAAACGACAGGGGGCGGGGGACACTGAAGCTTTCTTT. Protein sequence: CASSKRQGAGDTEAFF.

The J gene is TRBJ1-6, the V gene TRBV5-4; no firm D call. The germline V gene has CDR1 SGHNT and CDR2 YYREEE (reference sequence). The V end lost 4 bases, the J end lost 6 bases, and 11 bases lay between the germline ends. CDR3 length: 14 residues. CDR3 sequence (DNA): TGTGCCAGCAGCCGAGTGGATACTAATTCACCCCTCCACTTT. The encoded protein is CASSRVDTNSPLHF.

V gene TRBV9 combines with J gene TRBJ1-5; 7 bases fit TRBD1. The CDR3 length is 13 residues. The J segment lost 6 bases and the V segment lost 4 bases, leaving 4 bases of the junction unmatched. CDR1 and CDR2 (germline): SGDLS, YYNGEE. CDR3 amino acids: CASSRAGGQPQHF. CDR3 nucleotides: TGTGCCAGCAGCCGGGCAGGGGGTCAGCCCCAGCATTTT.

This clone was seen a few times. The chain joins TRBV2 to TRBJ1-6, with TRBD1 matching over 9 bases. The length of the CDR3 is 15 residues. The V and J ends lost 6 bases and 5 bases, in that order; junction bases with no gene match: 5. CDR1 is SNHLY and CDR2 is FYNNEI in the germline V gene. Here the CDR3 reads CASSRTGVDNSPLHF. CDR3 sequence (DNA): TGTGCCAGCAGCCGGACAGGGGTTGATAATTCACCCCTCCACTTT.

The chain is built from TRBV7-8 and TRBJ1-5, with TRBD1 identical over 7 bases. V dropped 4 bases and J dropped 2; count of bases not matched to a gene: 8. This CDR3 is 16 amino acids long. Germline CDR1 SGHVS, CDR2 FQNEAQ. CDR3 nucleotides: TGTGCCAGCAGCTCCACAGGGGAAGCGGGCAATCAGCCCCAGCATTTT. Translation gives CASSSTGEAGNQPQHF.

The chain carries TRBV4-3 and TRBJ1-1; possible D gene TRBD1, 5 bases. V lost 0 bases to trimming and J lost 6 bases, with 20 bases between them. The length of the CDR3 is 17 residues. The germline gives CDR1 LGHNA, CDR2 YSLEER. In DNA form, the CDR3 reads TGCGCCAGCAGCCAAGACCCCAGGGTGGAATATGTCTCTGAAGCTTTCTTT. It encodes CASSQDPRVEYVSEAFF.

The table lists this clone with a few counts. The genes are TRBV7-8 and TRBJ1-1; D unclear. The ends were cut back, 5 bases at V and 5 bases at J, with 12 bases in the middle. Germline assignment: CDR1 SGHVS and CDR2 FQNEAQ. This CDR3 spans 13 amino acids. In DNA form, the CDR3 reads TGTGCCAGCAGCGAATCAGGTTTTACTGAAGCTTTCTTT. It codes for CASSESGFTEAFF.

This clone was seen a few times. The chain combines TRBV5-4 with TRBJ1-2, with TRBD1 identical over 9 bases. The CDR3 runs 14 residues. Germline assignment: CDR1 SGHNT and CDR2 YYREEE (reference sequence). J was trimmed by 5 bases and V by 3 bases; bases with no gene match: 5. In DNA, the CDR3 is TGTGCCAGCAGCTCCTGGACAGGGGCGTATGGCTACACCTTC. It yields the protein CASSSWTGAYGYTF.

The chain has TRBV7-2 and TRBJ1-5; TRBD1 matches at 7 bases. The CDR3 runs to 16 residues. Germline trimming cut 1 base from V and 5 bases from J; bases unmatched to any gene: 8. The germline gives CDR1 SGHTA, CDR2 FQGNSA. DNA for the CDR3: TGTGCCAGCAGCTTAGGGTCCAGGGGGTTCGATCAGCCCCAGCATTTT. Its protein is CASSLGSRGFDQPQHF.

The gene calls are TRBV18 and TRBJ1-2; weak D call: TRBD1 (6 bases). Trimming stripped 3 bases from V and 5 bases from J, with 10 bases between. CDR1 is KGHSH and CDR2 is LQKENI in the germline V gene. The CDR3 consists of 13 residues. The CDR3, as DNA: TGTGCCAGCTCACCTCGGGACACTTATGGCTACACCTTC. Its protein product is CASSPRDTYGYTF. Supplemented by reference TRBV18 and TRBJ1-2, the full variable domain reads NAGVMQNPRHLVRRRGQEARLRCSPMKGHSHVYWYRQLPEEGLKFMVYLQKENIIDESGMPKERFSAEFPKEGPSILRIQQVVRGDSAAYFCASSPRDTYGYTFGSGTRLTVV.

This clone was seen only a few times. The V and J genes are TRBV5-1 and TRBJ1-1; D unresolved. The CDR3 extends over 11 amino acids. CDR1 and CDR2 (germline): SGHRS, YFSETQ. The germline V and J ends were trimmed by 3 bases and 6 bases, with 6 bases remaining between them. As DNA, the CDR3 is TGCGCCAGCAGCTCCGGGGCTGAAGCTTTCTTT. This translates into CASSSGAEAFF.

A few counts support this clone. The chain uses TRBV11-2 and TRBJ2-1, with 7 bases aligning to TRBD2. The CDR3 is 14 amino acids. CDR1 is SGHAT, CDR2 FQNNGV, per germline. V was pared by 3 bases and J by 8 bases, with 7 bases of the junction left unmatched. The DNA of the CDR3 is TGTGCCAGCAGCTTTGAGCGGGGCGGGGATGAGCAGTTCTTC. Translating gives CASSFERGGDEQFF.

The V and J genes are TRBV6-1 and TRBJ1-2; 9 nucleotides align to TRBD1. The CDR3 has 14 residues. V dropped 5 bases and J dropped 5; count of bases not matched to a gene: 6. CDR1 MNHNS and CDR2 SASEGT come from the germline V gene. The CDR3 region has the DNA TGTGCCAGCAGTCCGGGACAGGGTAATTATGGCTACACCTTC. Its translation is CASSPGQGNYGYTF.

This clone was observed a few times. The chain employs TRBV7-2 and TRBJ1-6; 8 bases agree with TRBD1. After removal of 4 bases from V and 6 bases from J, the junction contained 2 bases not matched to a gene. Germline assignment: CDR1 SGHTA and CDR2 FQGNSA. This CDR3 has 14 amino acids. This CDR3 reads CASSSTGGNSPLHF. DNA for the CDR3: TGTGCCAGCAGCTCCACAGGGGGTAATTCACCCCTCCACTTT.

V gene TRBV9 combines with J gene TRBJ1-1; TRBD1 might be the D (5 bases). The CDR3 sequence is 16 residues long. Trimming pared 0 bases from V and 0 bases from J, leaving 12 bases between. The germline CDR1 and CDR2 sequences are SGDLS and YYNGEE. The CDR3 reads CASSVGSGRMNTEAFF. CDR3 bases: TGTGCCAGCAGCGTAGGTTCAGGGCGGATGAACACTGAAGCTTTCTTT.

This chain links TRBV6-5 with TRBJ1-1, with D possibly being TRBD1 (6 bases). The CDR3 is 13 residues long. Germline CDR1 and CDR2: MNHEY and SVGAGI. Trimming took off 8 bases at V and 4 bases at J, with 14 bases between the two ends. CDR3 sequence: CASSRGAATEAFF. The CDR3 bases are TGTGCCAGCTCAAGGGGGGCAGCCACTGAAGCTTTCTTT.

V and J are TRBV29-1 and TRBJ2-1; TRBD1 agrees at 7 bases. V dropped 3 bases and J dropped 9; count of bases not matched to a gene: 8. The CDR3 covers 13 residues. Germline CDR1 SQVTM, CDR2 ANQGSEA. As DNA, the CDR3 is TGCAGCGTTGAGAGTGACAGGGCTTCTGAGCAGTTCTTC. It encodes CSVESDRASEQFF.